Listed below are T cell receptor beta chains from one sample, sequenced in a study of post-analysis software for immune sequencing data. TCRdb processed the PCR reads anew with MiXCR; each CDR3 protein has one entry. The data hold roughly 870,000 distinct CDR3 sequences, with roughly 50% observed a single time. The specimen was blood. The receptors originated from a girl aged 5-17 years with multiple sclerosis. The CDR3 runs from the conserved cysteine through the conserved F or W. The order of the fields is V gene, J gene, clone size, D gene, CDR3 DNA, CDR3 protein. The D gene is left open where the match is weak. Size is omitted from some rows. Given values are once, few, many or a class for expanded clones.

>TRBV10-3|TRBJ2-1|few|TRBD2
TGTGCCATCAGTTTGACTAGCGGAACGACTTACGAGCTTTCTCGGTACAATGAGCAGTTCTTC
CAISLTSGTTYELSRYNEQFF
>TRBV5-6|TRBJ2-7|-|-
TGTGCCAGCAGCTTGGCCCGTGTATCCTACGAGCAGTACTTC
CASSLARVSYEQYF
>TRBV20-1|TRBJ2-6|-|-
TGCAGTGCCCTGGGCTTTTCCGGCTCTGGGGCCAACGTCCTGACTTTC
CSALGFSGSGANVLTF
>TRBV5-1|TRBJ2-1|-|-
TGCGCCAGCAGCTTGATGAGTGGCGGGATACCTATCGATGAGCAGTTCTTC
CASSLMSGGIPIDEQFF
>TRBV20-1|TRBJ2-1|-|TRBD2
TGCAGTGCTAGAGATTGGGGACTAGCGGGAGAGCGGGAGCAGTTCTTC
CSARDWGLAGEREQFF
>TRBV12-3/TRBV12-4|TRBJ2-1|-|TRBD2
TGTGCCAGCACCCCAGAACGACTAGCGGTTGAGCAGTTCTTC
CASTPERLAVEQFF
>TRBV29-1|TRBJ1-1|-|-
TGCAGCGTTGAATTGTGGGGGGCAGGAACTGAAGCTTTCTTT
CSVELWGAGTEAFF
>TRBV2|TRBJ1-5|-|TRBD1
TGTGCCAGCGGGACAGGGGGCGGAGAACAGCCCCAGCATTTT
CASGTGGGEQPQHF
>TRBV10-3|TRBJ2-1|-|TRBD2
TGTGCCATCGGAAGCGGGGCTAGCGGGAGAAATGAGCAGTTCTTC
CAIGSGASGRNEQFF
>TRBV7-6|TRBJ2-7|-|TRBD1
TGTGCCAGCAGCTTAGTTCCACCCTCCCGGACAGGCTACGAGCAGTACTTC
CASSLVPPSRTGYEQYF
>TRBV7-9|TRBJ2-7|-|-
TGTGCCAGCAGCTACGGGACTGGAGAGCAGTACTTC
CASSYGTGEQYF
>TRBV21-1|TRBJ2-7|-|-
TGTGCCAGCAGCAAAGGGGACAGGGGGGACTACGAGCAGTACTTC
CASSKGDRGDYEQYF
>TRBV5-1|TRBJ1-1|-|TRBD1
TGCGCCAGCAGCTTCCTCGGACAGGGGGTAGGGGACGCTGAAGCTTTCTTT
CASSFLGQGVGDAEAFF
>TRBV7-3|TRBJ2-3|few|-
TGTGCCAGCAGCCCCGCCGGACGCACAGATACGCAGTATTTT
CASSPAGRTDTQYF
>TRBV9|TRBJ2-5|-|TRBD2
TGTGCCAGCAGCCCCCGCGGGGGGGCTATCGGAGAGACCCAGTACTTC
CASSPRGGAIGETQYF
>TRBV20-1|TRBJ2-5|few|-
TGCAGTGCTAGTCCCGGCAACCCGAGGGAGACCCAGTACTTC
CSASPGNPRETQYF
>TRBV15|TRBJ1-2|few|-
TGTGCCACCAGCAGACGCCTTCTGGGGGGCAGTCTCTATGGCTACACCTTC
CATSRRLLGGSLYGYTF
>TRBV9|TRBJ1-2|-|TRBD1
TGTGCCAGCAGCGCCCAGACCGGTGGCAGGGGGGGTGGCTACACCTTC
CASSAQTGGRGGGYTF
>TRBV5-1|TRBJ1-2|few|TRBD1
TGCGCCAGCAGCAAGCGCCCGGGACAGGAGAACTATGGCTACACCTTC
CASSKRPGQENYGYTF
>TRBV6-5|TRBJ2-1|-|-
TGTGCCAGCAGTTTCGGGATGTTCCCGGGGAATGAGCAGTTCTTC
CASSFGMFPGNEQFF
>TRBV18|TRBJ2-3|-|TRBD2
TGTGCCAGCCGAGGACTAGCCACAGATACGCAGTATTTT
CASRGLATDTQYF
>TRBV21-1|TRBJ2-7|-|-
TGTGCCAGCAGCAAAAGCCCTGAGAGGGGCGCCCCCTACGAGCAGTACTTC
CASSKSPERGAPYEQYF
>TRBV5-1|TRBJ1-1|-|TRBD1
TGCGCCAGCAGCTTGAGTCGAACCGGACAGGGCGGGGGGTACACTGAAGCTTTCTTT
CASSLSRTGQGGGYTEAFF
>TRBV10-3|TRBJ2-1|-|-
TGTGCCATCAGCCTCGGGACAACCTCCTCCTACAATGAGCAGTTCTTC
CAISLGTTSSYNEQFF
>TRBV20-1|TRBJ1-1|-|-
TGCAGTGCTAGAGTGCCCGGACCTAGGAACACTGAAGCTTTCTTT
CSARVPGPRNTEAFF
>TRBV15|TRBJ2-3|few|-
TGTGCCACCACCCAACAGGGACACTCGACAGATACGCAGTATTTT
CATTQQGHSTDTQYF
>TRBV5-1|TRBJ2-1|-|-
TGCGCCAGCAGCTCCTCAATTCAGCAGTTCTTC
CASSSSIQQFF
>TRBV20-1|TRBJ2-5|few|TRBD2
TGCAGTGCTACCGGGACTAGCGGGGGGATGCAAGAGACCCAGTACTTC
CSATGTSGGMQETQYF
>TRBV20-1|TRBJ1-2|-|TRBD1
TGCAGTGCTAGAGATCATGGACAGGGAGACTATGGCTACACCTTC
CSARDHGQGDYGYTF
>TRBV6-5|TRBJ1-2|-|-
TGTGCCAGCAGTTACTCGACCGGGGGGGGCTATGGCTACACCTTC
CASSYSTGGGYGYTF
>TRBV24-1|TRBJ2-1|-|TRBD1
TGTGCCACCAGTGCCAGGGGGAAGGACAATGAGCAGTTCTTC
CATSARGKDNEQFF
>TRBV20-1|TRBJ2-7|-|TRBD1
TGCAGTGCTTGGTCCGCGGACAGGGGCTACGAGCAGTACTTC
CSAWSADRGYEQYF
>TRBV18|TRBJ2-7|-|TRBD2
TGTGCCAGCTCAGAAGGCCGGACACCTAGCGGGAGTTACGAGCAGTACTTC
CASSEGRTPSGSYEQYF
>TRBV29-1|TRBJ2-5|-|-
TGCAGCGTTGCTTCTCTAGAGACCCAGTACTTC
CSVASLETQYF
>TRBV7-2|TRBJ1-2|-|-
TGTGCCAGCAGCTTAGACCCTTGGGGGGGGGACTATGGCTACACCTTC
CASSLDPWGGDYGYTF
>TRBV6-2/TRBV6-3|TRBJ2-7|-|-
TGTGCCAGCAGTTACCGCGTCGGCGAGCAGTACTTC
CASSYRVGEQYF
>TRBV27|TRBJ1-5|few|TRBD1
TGTGCCAGCGGCAAACAGGGGCCTCAAGGCAATCAGCCCCAGCATTTT
CASGKQGPQGNQPQHF
>TRBV29-1|TRBJ1-2|few|-
TGCAGCGTTAGTCCGACAGTCTCGTATGGCTACACCTTC
CSVSPTVSYGYTF
>TRBV7-9|TRBJ2-7|few|TRBD2
TGTGCCAGCAGCTTAATTGCGGGAGCCTACGAGCAGTACTTC
CASSLIAGAYEQYF
>TRBV5-1|TRBJ2-1|few|-
TGCGCCAGCAGCTTGAGAGAGGGGGGCTCCTACAATGAGCAGTTCTTC
CASSLREGGSYNEQFF
>TRBV7-3|TRBJ1-2|-|-
TGTGCCAGCATCCAAATGGTTCATGGCTACACCTTC
CASIQMVHGYTF
>TRBV25-1|TRBJ2-7|few|-
TGTGCCAGCAGTGATCTCGCCAGGGTGGTCCACGAGCAGTACTTC
CASSDLARVVHEQYF
>TRBV5-1|TRBJ2-7|few|TRBD2
TGCGCCAGCAGCTTAATTCTAGCGGGGGTCTCCTACGAGCAGTACTTC
CASSLILAGVSYEQYF
>TRBV3-1|TRBJ2-1|-|TRBD2
TGTGCCAGCAGGATTAGCGGGAGGGCCAATAATGAGCAGTTCTTC
CASRISGRANNEQFF
>TRBV6-4|TRBJ2-7|few|-
TGTGCCAGCAGTGGCTGCGAGCAGTACTTC
CASSGCEQYF
>TRBV5-1|TRBJ2-3|-|-
TGCGCCAGCAGCCCTGGACGAATGTCTAGCACAGATACGCAGTATTTT
CASSPGRMSSTDTQYF
>TRBV7-9|TRBJ2-3|-|TRBD2
TGTGCCAGCAGCTTAGGTACGGCGGGAGTAACAGATACGCAGTATTTT
CASSLGTAGVTDTQYF
>TRBV12-3/TRBV12-4|TRBJ2-1|-|-
TGTGCCAGCAAACACGGGACGGTCGCCTACAATGAGCAGTTCTTC
CASKHGTVAYNEQFF
>TRBV12-3/TRBV12-4|TRBJ1-5|few|-
TGTGCCAGCACCCCCCGGAGCCCGGGGCCCCAGCATTTT
CASTPRSPGPQHF
>TRBV12-3/TRBV12-4|TRBJ1-2|few|-
TGTGCCAGCAGACCCCAACCGCTCTATGGCTACACCTTC
CASRPQPLYGYTF
>TRBV20-1|TRBJ2-7|many|TRBD2
TGCAGTGCCCGGACTAGCGGCAACTACGAGCAGTACTTC
CSARTSGNYEQYF
>TRBV20-1|TRBJ1-2|few|-
TGCAGTGCTAGAAGACCAGGGTATGGCTACACCTTC
CSARRPGYGYTF
>TRBV6-5|TRBJ2-7|-|TRBD2
TGTGCCAGCAGTTATGGTGGACTAGCGGATTACGAGCAGTACTTC
CASSYGGLADYEQYF
>TRBV9|TRBJ1-2|-|-
TGTGCCAGCAGCCCCGGTCGGAGCTTTAGCTACACCTTC
CASSPGRSFSYTF
>TRBV25-1|TRBJ1-6|few|-
TGTGCCAGCAGTGAGTCGTCCACCTATAATTCACCCCTCCACTTT
CASSESSTYNSPLHF
>TRBV6-4|TRBJ2-1|-|TRBD2
TGTGCCAGCAGTCCCGGGACTAACCTCCGTGAGCAGTTCTTC
CASSPGTNLREQFF
>TRBV24-1|TRBJ1-1|few|-
TGTGCCACCGACGGAGGGGATGAAGCTTTCTTT
CATDGGDEAFF
>TRBV18|TRBJ1-1|-|-
TGTGCCAGCTCACCCCAGAGTATGAACACTGAAGCTTTCTTT
CASSPQSMNTEAFF